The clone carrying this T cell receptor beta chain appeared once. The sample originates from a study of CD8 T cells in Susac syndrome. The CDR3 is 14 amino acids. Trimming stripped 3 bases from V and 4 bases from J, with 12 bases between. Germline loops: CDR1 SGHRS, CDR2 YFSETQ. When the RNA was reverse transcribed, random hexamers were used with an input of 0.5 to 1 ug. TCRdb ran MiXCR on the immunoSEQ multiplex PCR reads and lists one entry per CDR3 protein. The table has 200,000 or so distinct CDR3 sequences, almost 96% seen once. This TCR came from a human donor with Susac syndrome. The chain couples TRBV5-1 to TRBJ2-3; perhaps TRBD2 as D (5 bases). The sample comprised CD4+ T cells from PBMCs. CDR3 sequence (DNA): TGCGCCAGCAGCTCGGGGAGTGCCGCAGATACGCAGTATTTT. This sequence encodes CASSSGSAADTQYF.